The 28 T cell receptor beta chains presented below share a single source sample, sequenced in a study of T cell repertoires and HLA-DP antigens. Their cognate antigens are unknown. The repertoire was sequenced with immunoSEQ multiplex PCR; TCRdb's copy has only in-frame clones and lacks some. The sample shows around 90,000 clones, about nine tenths of them seen only once. Sequenced: CD4+ T cells from PBMCs. The receptor set was obtained from a man aged 50 to 59 in good health and CMV-seronegative.

V usage is TRBV14 and J usage is TRBJ1-1; maybe TRBD1 (5 bases). The V end was cut by 4 bases, the J end by 4 bases, with 10 bases between. The CDR3 consists of 13 residues. CDR1 is SGHDN and CDR2 is FVKESK in the germline V gene. The CDR3 DNA is TGTGCCAGCAGCCCCCAGGGCCCCACTGAAGCTTTCTTT. It translates to CASSPQGPTEAFF.

In its sample, this clone was seen once. The chain combines TRBV20-1 with TRBJ2-5; D unresolved. The CDR3 sequence is 11 residues long. The V end was cut by 4 bases, the J end by 5 bases, with 8 bases between. CDR1 and CDR2 (germline): DFQATT, SNEGSKA (reference sequence). The CDR3 spells CSAIFWETQYF. Here the CDR3 DNA reads TGCAGTGCTATATTTTGGGAGACCCAGTACTTC.

CDR3 residues: CASTSASGLYEQYF. The CDR3 bases are TGTGCCAGCACCTCTGCTAGCGGCCTCTACGAGCAGTACTTC. J is TRBJ2-7 and V is TRBV27; 7 bases are a match to TRBD2. The CDR3 runs 14 residues. The germline V gene has CDR1 MNHEY and CDR2 SMNVEV (reference sequence). Germline trimming cut 7 bases from V and 3 bases from J; bases unmatched to any gene: 9.

The rearrangement links TRBV6-6 to TRBJ1-5, with D perhaps matching TRBD1 (5 bases). Per germline, CDR1 MNHNY and CDR2 SVGAGI (reference sequence). Trimming cost V 0 bases and J 9 bases, with 9 bases left between them. CDR3 length equals 13 residues. The CDR3 sequence is CASSYSRQGPQHF. The CDR3 coding sequence is TGTGCCAGCAGTTACTCGAGGCAGGGGCCCCAGCATTTT.

This clone was recorded only once. This rearrangement joins TRBV19 to TRBJ1-5; 7 positions agree with TRBD1. J lost 2 bases, V lost 6 bases, and 4 bases had no gene match. The V gene's germline CDR1 is LNHDA and CDR2 SQIVND (reference sequence). This CDR3 region has 14 residues. CDR3 loop: CASRRQGGNQPQHF. The CDR3 DNA sequence: TGTGCCAGTAGACGACAGGGAGGCAATCAGCCCCAGCATTTT. The complete variable domain, with remaining parts taken from reference TRBV19 and TRBJ1-5, reads DGGITQSPKYLFRKEGQNVTLSCEQNLNHDAMYWYRQDPGQGLRLIYYSQIVNDFQKGDIAEGYSVSREKKESFPLTVTSAQKNPTAFYLCASRRQGGNQPQHFGDGTRLSIL.

This chain joins TRBV2 and TRBJ2-3, with 10 bases identical to TRBD1. The V segment lost 6 bases and the J segment 1 base; nucleotides outside the gene matches: 7. The V gene's germline CDR1 is SNHLY and CDR2 FYNNEI. CDR3 length: 16 residues. In nucleotides, the CDR3 is TGTGCCAGCAGGGGATTCGGGACAGGGGGCACAGATACGCAGTATTTT. Translating it yields CASRGFGTGGTDTQYF.

This chain connects TRBV19 to TRBJ2-7; 9 positions match TRBD2. With 5 bases clipped from V and 5 bases from J, the junction kept 10 bases outside the gene matches. This CDR3 has 15 residues. Germline values: CDR1 LNHDA, CDR2 SQIVND (reference sequence). CDR3 loop: CASSALSGRAHEQYF. The CDR3 DNA is TGTGCCAGTAGTGCACTTAGCGGGAGAGCCCACGAGCAGTACTTC. Filled out from reference TRBV19 and TRBJ2-7, the complete variable domain reads DGGITQSPKYLFRKEGQNVTLSCEQNLNHDAMYWYRQDPGQGLRLIYYSQIVNDFQKGDIAEGYSVSREKKESFPLTVTSAQKNPTAFYLCASSALSGRAHEQYFGPGTRLTVT.

In DNA, the CDR3 is TGTGCCAGCAGCGCCCGGACAGAAAAATCCTACGAGCAGTACTTC. Translating gives CASSARTEKSYEQYF. The chain links TRBV21-1 to TRBJ2-7; the table calls TRBD1, which could not be checked here. TRBV21-1 is deemed a pseudogene. The CDR3 has 15 residues.

The chain couples TRBV5-4 to TRBJ2-3; D might be TRBD1 (5 bases). Trimming removed 1 base from V and 0 bases from J, with 9 bases in between. Per the germline V gene, CDR1 is SGHNT and CDR2 is YYREEE (reference sequence). The CDR3 is made up of 15 amino acids. The CDR3 protein is CASSLRRGSTDTQYF. DNA of the CDR3: TGTGCCAGCAGCTTGCGAAGGGGAAGCACAGATACGCAGTATTTT.

The gene calls are TRBV7-6 and TRBJ2-5; no reliable D call. The CDR3 length is 12 residues. V lost 3 bases and J lost 0, with 2 bases in between. Germline V CDR1 and CDR2: SGHVS, FNYEAQ. The CDR3 loop is CASSLDQETQYF. The CDR3 nucleotides read TGTGCCAGCAGCTTGGACCAAGAGACCCAGTACTTC.

The chain is built from TRBV6-1 and TRBJ2-2; D unresolved. Trimming removed 11 bases at V and 13 bases at J, with 17 bases between. Germline CDR1 reads MNHNS; CDR2 reads SASEGT. The length of the CDR3 is 11 residues. CDR3 bases: TGTGCCCCCCCTCCAGGTTCGGGGCTGTTTTTT. Translation: CAPPPGSGLFF.

V and J are TRBV11-2 and TRBJ2-3; perhaps TRBD1 as D (6 bases). Deletions cut 4 bases from V and 0 bases from J, with 14 bases between. CDR1 and CDR2 (germline): SGHAT, FQNNGV. The CDR3 length is 16 residues. The CDR3 bases are TGTGCCAGCAGCTCGCCGACAGGAATTAGCACAGATACGCAGTATTTT. Protein: CASSSPTGISTDTQYF.

V gene TRBV30 combines with J gene TRBJ1-5; 8 positions match TRBD1. This CDR3 has 15 residues. The V gene's germline CDR1 is GTSNPN and CDR2 SVGIG (reference sequence). Trimming at V came to 3 bases and at J to 3 bases, leaving 7 bases not matched to a gene. The CDR3 region is CAWRVQGAPNQPQHF. In DNA form, the CDR3 reads TGTGCCTGGAGGGTGCAGGGGGCTCCCAATCAGCCCCAGCATTTT.

The chain is built from TRBV19 and TRBJ2-5; no firm D call. The CDR3 totals 15 residues. V was pared by 9 bases and J by 2 bases, with 19 bases between. Germline CDR1 LNHDA, CDR2 SQIVND (reference sequence). CDR3 sequence (DNA): TGTGCCAGCCGGAGCCGGGCCCCCACTCAAGAGACCCAGTACTTC. The encoded protein is CASRSRAPTQETQYF.

The chain recombines TRBV11-2 with TRBJ2-1; the D is unclear. The CDR3 has 13 residues. Per germline, CDR1 SGHAT and CDR2 FQNNGV. Trimming removed 0 bases at V and 6 bases at J, with 6 bases between. CDR3 loop: CASSLDRVNEQFF. The CDR3 DNA reads TGTGCCAGCAGCTTAGATCGAGTCAATGAGCAGTTCTTC.

This chain links TRBV7-8 with TRBJ1-3; TRBD1 agrees at 10 bases. Germline V gene data show CDR1 as SGHVS and CDR2 as FQNEAQ. The CDR3 spans 17 residues. The junction had 8 bases not matched to a gene; V was cut back by 4 bases and J by 2 bases. CDR3 amino acids: CASSSGQGGTTGNTIYF. The CDR3 region has the DNA TGTGCCAGCAGCTCAGGACAGGGGGGGACTACTGGAAACACCATATATTTT.

This clone was found a few times. The chain combines TRBV6-5 with TRBJ2-7, with D unresolved. The CDR3 is 13 residues long. The ends were cut back, 10 bases at V and 3 bases at J, with 16 bases in the middle. CDR1 MNHEY and CDR2 SVGAGI come from the germline V gene. The CDR3: CATHGPRVYEQYF. CDR3 in DNA: TGTGCCACTCACGGGCCACGGGTCTACGAGCAGTACTTC.

The chain recombines TRBV27 with TRBJ2-1; D call uncertain. Trimming shortened V by 5 bases and J by 0 bases, and 11 bases separated the two germline ends. CDR3 length: 15 amino acids. The germline gives CDR1 MNHEY, CDR2 SMNVEV (reference sequence). The CDR3 nucleotides read TGTGCCAGCAGTCAATACTTGAGCTCCTACAATGAGCAGTTCTTC. It encodes CASSQYLSSYNEQFF.

The rearrangement uses TRBV6-5 and TRBJ2-5; D ambiguous. The CDR3 sequence is 12 residues long. Germline CDR1 and CDR2: MNHEY and SVGAGI. Trimming took off 0 bases at V and 6 bases at J, with 5 bases between the two ends. DNA of the CDR3: TGTGCCAGCAGTTACTCCGGAAAGACCCAGTACTTC. Protein: CASSYSGKTQYF.

The genes are TRBV7-2 and TRBJ2-2; unclear D gene. The CDR3 is 12 amino acids. Trimming cost V 3 bases and J 6 bases, with 5 bases left between them. In germline, CDR1 is SGHTA, CDR2 FQGNSA. CDR3 bases: TGTGCCAGCAGCTTTACAGCCGGGGAGCTGTTTTTT. Residues: CASSFTAGELFF.

The chain carries TRBV4-1 and TRBJ2-6; 9 positions agree with TRBD1. Trimming removed 3 bases from V and 0 bases from J; junction bases left unmatched: 9. Germline CDR1 is MGHRA and CDR2 is YSYEKL. The CDR3 consists of 19 residues. The CDR3 DNA reads TGCGCCAGCAGCCACCCCCCGGGACAGGGCAGCTCTGGGGCCAACGTCCTGACTTTC. This encodes CASSHPPGQGSSGANVLTF.

V usage is TRBV27 and J usage is TRBJ2-1; maybe TRBD1 (5 bases). This CDR3 comprises 16 residues. The V end was cut by 4 bases, the J end by 2 bases, with 15 bases between. Germline V gives CDR1 MNHEY, CDR2 SMNVEV (reference sequence). The CDR3 region has the DNA TGTGCCAGCAGTTCCCTCAGGGTAGGCGCCTACAATGAGCAGTTCTTC. It translates to CASSSLRVGAYNEQFF.

DNA of the CDR3: TGCGCCAGCAGCCTTAGAACGGGAGGCTACAATGAGCAGTTCTTC. Amino acid sequence: CASSLRTGGYNEQFF. This chain joins TRBV10-1 and TRBJ2-1; TRBD2 agrees at 7 bases. CDR1 WNHNN and CDR2 SYGVQD come from the germline V gene (reference sequence). This CDR3 has 15 amino acids. V was pared by 6 bases and J by 3 bases, with 8 bases of the junction left unmatched.

The rearrangement joins TRBV19 to TRBJ2-2; tentative D call: TRBD2 (6 bases). Germline V gene sequence: CDR1 LNHDA, CDR2 SQIVND (reference sequence). The CDR3 runs to 21 residues. The V end lost 0 bases, the J end lost 1 base, and 24 bases lay between the germline ends. The CDR3 DNA is TGTGCCAGTAGTATAGATTTTCCGTCGGGACTCATTATGGGGAACACCGGGGAGCTGTTTTTT. Its translation: CASSIDFPSGLIMGNTGELFF.

V and J are TRBV13 and TRBJ1-4; the match to TRBD1 covers 7 bases. CDR1 is PRHDT and CDR2 is FYEKMQ in the germline V gene (reference sequence). This CDR3 spans 15 amino acids. The J segment lost 2 bases and the V segment lost 5 bases, leaving 5 bases of the junction unmatched. The CDR3 coding sequence is TGTGCCAGCAGCAGCAGACAGGGTACTAATGAAAAACTGTTTTTT. Protein: CASSSRQGTNEKLFF.

V usage is TRBV5-4 and J usage is TRBJ1-2; 8 bases are shared with TRBD1. Germline V gives CDR1 SGHNT, CDR2 YYREEE (reference sequence). The CDR3 covers 14 residues. Losses at the gene ends were 4 bases for V and 6 bases for J; bases not matched to a gene: 8. The CDR3 spells CASSSPTGANGYTF. The DNA of the CDR3 is TGTGCCAGCAGCAGCCCGACAGGGGCGAATGGCTACACCTTC.

The chain combines TRBV28 with TRBJ2-7, with 8 bases fitting TRBD1. The CDR3 is made up of 15 amino acids. J was trimmed by 2 bases and V by 4 bases; bases with no gene match: 7. Germline CDR1 and CDR2: MDHEN and SYDVKM. The CDR3 nucleotides read TGTGCCAGCAGTTCCACAGGGGGAAAAACCTACGAGCAGTACTTC. Its translation: CASSSTGGKTYEQYF.

This chain joins TRBV5-4 and TRBJ2-7; unclear D gene. Trimming pared 4 bases from V and 7 bases from J, leaving 18 bases between. CDR1 and CDR2 (germline): SGHNT, YYREEE (reference sequence). The CDR3 has 14 amino acids. The CDR3 nucleotides are TGTGCCAGCAGCAATAAGGACGGACGTCTGGAGCAGTACTTC. Amino acids: CASSNKDGRLEQYF.